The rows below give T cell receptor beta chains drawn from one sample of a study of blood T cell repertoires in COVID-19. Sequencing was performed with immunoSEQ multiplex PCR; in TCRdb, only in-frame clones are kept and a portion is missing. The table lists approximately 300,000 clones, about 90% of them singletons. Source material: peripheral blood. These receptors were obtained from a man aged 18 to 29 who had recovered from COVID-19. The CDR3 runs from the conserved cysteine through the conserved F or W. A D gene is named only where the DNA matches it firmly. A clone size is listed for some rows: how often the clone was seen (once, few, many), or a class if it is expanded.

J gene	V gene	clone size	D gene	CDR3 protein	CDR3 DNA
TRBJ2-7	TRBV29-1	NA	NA	CSVERGGGSSYEQYF	TGCAGCGTTGAAAGGGGGGGAGGCAGCTCCTACGAGCAGTACTTC
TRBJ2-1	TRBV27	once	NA	CASSHGGLNSYNEQFF	TGTGCCAGCAGTCATGGGGGACTCAACTCCTACAATGAGCAGTTCTTC
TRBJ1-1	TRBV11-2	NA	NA	CASSLPRSRGNTEAFF	TGTGCCAGCAGCTTACCCCGCAGCAGGGGGAACACTGAAGCTTTCTTT
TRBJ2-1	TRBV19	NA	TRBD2	CASSIGQGGGNEQFF	TGTGCCAGTAGTATTGGGCAGGGCGGGGGCAATGAGCAGTTCTTC
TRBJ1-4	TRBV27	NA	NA	CASRSTGKATNEKLFF	TGTGCCAGCAGATCAACAGGGAAAGCAACTAATGAAAAACTGTTTTTT
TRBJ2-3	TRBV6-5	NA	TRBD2	CASSYGLAGGTDTQYF	TGTGCCAGCAGTTACGGTTTAGCGGGAGGCACAGATACGCAGTATTTT
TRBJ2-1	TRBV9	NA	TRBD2	CASSVASTTGTSGRRSYNEQFF	TGTGCCAGCAGCGTAGCGTCAACTACCGGGACTAGCGGGAGGAGGTCCTACAATGAGCAGTTCTTC
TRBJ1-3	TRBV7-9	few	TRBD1	CASSLSFDEGAAGNTIYF	TGTGCCAGCAGCTTATCATTTGATGAGGGGGCGGCTGGAAACACCATATATTTT
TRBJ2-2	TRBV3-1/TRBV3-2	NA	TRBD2	CASSLAGVTGELFF	TGTGCCAGCAGCCTAGCGGGAGTGACCGGGGAGCTGTTTTTT
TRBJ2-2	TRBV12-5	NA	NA	CASGLGGSTGELFF	TGTGCTAGTGGTTTGGGAGGGAGTACCGGGGAGCTGTTTTTT
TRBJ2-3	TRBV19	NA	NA	CASSGRTDTQYF	TGTGCCAGTAGTGGCAGAACAGATACGCAGTATTTT
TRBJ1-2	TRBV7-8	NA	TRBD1	CASSLAAQGAYGYTF	TGTGCCAGCAGCTTAGCGGCACAGGGGGCCTATGGCTACACCTTC
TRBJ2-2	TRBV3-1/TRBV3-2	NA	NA	CASSLTWLATTGELFF	TGTGCCAGCAGCCTGACGTGGCTAGCGACCACCGGGGAGCTGTTTTTT
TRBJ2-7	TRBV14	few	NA	CASSQGFRDEQYF	TGTGCCAGCAGCCAAGGGTTCCGGGACGAGCAGTACTTC
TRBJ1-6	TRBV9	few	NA	CASSVALLSTPLHF	TGTGCCAGCAGCGTAGCTCTCCTAAGTACACCCCTCCACTTT
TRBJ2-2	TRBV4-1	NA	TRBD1	CASSQHTGGADGELFF	TGCGCCAGCAGCCAGCACACAGGGGGCGCGGACGGGGAGCTGTTTTTT
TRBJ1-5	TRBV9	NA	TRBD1	CASSAYDREPQHF	TGTGCCAGCAGCGCCTACGACAGGGAGCCCCAGCATTTT
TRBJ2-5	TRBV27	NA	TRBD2	CASSPSGAGDRAQYF	TGTGCCAGCAGTCCCTCAGGAGCGGGAGATAGGGCCCAGTACTTC
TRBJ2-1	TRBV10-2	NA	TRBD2	CASSESSGNNEQFF	TGCGCCAGCAGTGAGTCTAGCGGGAACAATGAGCAGTTCTTC
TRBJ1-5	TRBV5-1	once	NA	CASSPDASQPQHF	TGCGCCAGCAGCCCCGATGCGAGCCAGCCCCAGCATTTT
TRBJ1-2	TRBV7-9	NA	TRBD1	CASSLELDRDGYTF	TGTGCCAGCAGCTTAGAGCTGGACAGGGATGGCTACACCTTC
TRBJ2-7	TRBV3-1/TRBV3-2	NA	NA	CASSQGMQGQEQYF	TGTGCCAGCAGCCAAGGCATGCAGGGGCAGGAGCAGTACTTC
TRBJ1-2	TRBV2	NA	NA	CASTLAGLGGYGYTF	TGTGCCAGCACCCTAGCTGGGCTAGGGGGCTATGGCTACACCTTC
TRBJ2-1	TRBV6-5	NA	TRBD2	CASSYTGGGLGEQFF	TGTGCCAGCAGTTACACGGGGGGGGGCCTCGGTGAGCAGTTCTTC
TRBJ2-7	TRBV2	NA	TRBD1	CASKAGGFYEQYF	TGTGCCAGCAAGGCAGGGGGCTTCTACGAGCAGTACTTC
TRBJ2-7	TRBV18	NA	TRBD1	CASSRPGTGGHEQYF	TGTGCCAGCTCACGCCCCGGGACAGGGGGCCACGAGCAGTACTTC
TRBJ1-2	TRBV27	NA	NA	CASSLYGDNYGYTF	TGTGCCAGCAGTTTATACGGGGATAACTATGGCTACACCTTC
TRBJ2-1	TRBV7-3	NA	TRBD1	CASSLGPGQAFYNEQFF	TGTGCCAGCAGCTTAGGGCCGGGACAGGCTTTCTACAATGAGCAGTTCTTC
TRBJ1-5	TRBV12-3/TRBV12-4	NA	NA	CASSLDNYQPQHF	TGTGCCAGCAGTTTAGATAACTACCAGCCCCAGCATTTT
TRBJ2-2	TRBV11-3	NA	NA	CASSSNEGNTGELFF	TGTGCCAGCAGCTCCAATGAGGGGAACACCGGGGAGCTGTTTTTT
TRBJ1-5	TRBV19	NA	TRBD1	CASGQGLGSPQHF	TGTGCCAGCGGACAGGGCCTCGGATCGCCCCAGCATTTT
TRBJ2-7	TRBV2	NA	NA	CASSENRELVEQYF	TGTGCCAGCAGTGAAAACAGGGAATTGGTCGAGCAGTACTTC
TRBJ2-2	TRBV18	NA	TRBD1	CASSNGQVVGELFF	TGTGCCAGCTCAAACGGACAGGTTGTCGGGGAGCTGTTTTTT
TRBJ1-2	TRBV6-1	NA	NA	CASSESRGGGYGYTF	TGTGCCAGCAGTGAATCCCGCGGGGGTGGCTATGGCTACACCTTC
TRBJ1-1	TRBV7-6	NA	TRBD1	CASSLGNRGNTEAFF	TGTGCCAGCAGCTTAGGTAACAGGGGGAACACTGAAGCTTTCTTT
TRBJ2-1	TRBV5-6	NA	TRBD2	CASSATGTSVVIEQFF	TGTGCCAGCAGCGCAACCGGGACTAGCGTGGTTATTGAGCAGTTCTTC
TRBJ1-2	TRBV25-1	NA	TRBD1	CASSEGQNYGYTF	TGTGCCAGCAGCGAGGGACAGAACTATGGCTACACCTTC
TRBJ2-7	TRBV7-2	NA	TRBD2	CASSPERGGVDEQYF	TGTGCCAGCAGCCCCGAGCGGGGGGGCGTCGACGAGCAGTACTTC
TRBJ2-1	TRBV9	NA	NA	CASSGVYNEQFF	TGTGCCAGCAGCGGTGTATACAATGAGCAGTTCTTC
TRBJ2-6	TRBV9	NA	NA	CASSVKSSGANVLTF	TGTGCCAGCAGCGTAAAGAGTTCTGGGGCCAACGTCCTGACTTTC
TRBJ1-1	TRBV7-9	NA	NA	CASMFEGRTEAFF	TGTGCCAGCATGTTTGAGGGCCGGACTGAAGCTTTCTTT
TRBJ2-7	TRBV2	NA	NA	CASSDWASGYEQYF	TGTGCCAGCAGTGATTGGGCTTCGGGGTACGAGCAGTACTTC
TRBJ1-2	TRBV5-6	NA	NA	CASSLGQNYGYTF	TGTGCCAGCAGCTTGGGGCAGAACTATGGCTACACCTTC
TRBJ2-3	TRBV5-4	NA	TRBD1	CASSRTGGVADTQYF	TGTGCCAGCAGTCGGACAGGAGGAGTCGCAGATACGCAGTATTTT
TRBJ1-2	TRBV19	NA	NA	CASSAAGGGYTF	TGTGCCAGTAGTGCTGCTGGGGGGGGCTACACCTTC
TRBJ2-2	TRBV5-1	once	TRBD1	CASSLALGQGVTGELFF	TGCGCCAGCAGCTTGGCCTTGGGACAGGGAGTCACCGGGGAGCTGTTTTTT
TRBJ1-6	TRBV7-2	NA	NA	CASSLNPGSSYNSPLHF	TGTGCCAGCAGCTTAAATCCGGGGAGCTCCTATAATTCACCCCTCCACTTT
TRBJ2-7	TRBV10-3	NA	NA	CAISESGLAYEQYF	TGTGCCATCAGTGAGTCGGGCTTGGCCTACGAGCAGTACTTC
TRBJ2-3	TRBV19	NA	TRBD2	CASSLGLETDTQYF	TGTGCCAGTAGTCTCGGACTAGAAACAGATACGCAGTATTTT
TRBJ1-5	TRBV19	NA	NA	CASSIWRNNQPQHF	TGTGCCAGTAGTATCTGGAGGAACAATCAGCCCCAGCATTTT
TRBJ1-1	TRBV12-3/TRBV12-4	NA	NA	CASSFTGSEAFF	TGTGCCAGCAGTTTCACAGGGTCTGAAGCTTTCTTT
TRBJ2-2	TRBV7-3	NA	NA	CASSLTGTGKNTGELFF	TGTGCCAGCAGCTTAACTGGAACAGGGAAGAACACCGGGGAGCTGTTTTTT
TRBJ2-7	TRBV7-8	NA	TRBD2	CASSLGTSWLYEQYF	TGTGCCAGCAGCTTAGGGACTAGCTGGCTCTACGAGCAGTACTTC